One sample yielded the 18 T cell receptor beta chains listed below, sequenced in a study of CD8 T cells in ankylosing spondylitis. Each CDR3 protein gets one entry after TCRdb re-called the 5' RACE reads with MiXCR. The sample holds 50,000 to 60,000 distinct CDR3 sequences, about 7% seen once. The specimen was blood, either unsorted or a sorted T cell fraction (not recorded which). These receptors originate from a female donor with ankylosing spondylitis or in good health (not recorded which).

This clonotype was seen ten or more times. The rearrangement uses TRBV11-2 and TRBJ2-7; no firm D call. The germline gives CDR1 SGHAT, CDR2 FQNNGV. Trimming took off 5 bases at V and 9 bases at J, with 17 bases between the two ends. The CDR3 contains 13 residues. In nucleotides, the CDR3 is TGTGCCAGCAGCATCCCCGTGGGTCCTCGGCAGTACTTC. This translates into CASSIPVGPRQYF.

This clonotype was counted at least ten times. The rearrangement uses TRBV7-2 and TRBJ2-3, with no clear D. This CDR3 has 13 amino acids. V was clipped by 2 bases and J by 2 bases, with 5 bases between them. CDR1 and CDR2 (germline): SGHTA, FQGNSA. As DNA, the CDR3 is TGTGCCAGCAGCTTAACACCCACAGATACGCAGTATTTT. The encoded protein is CASSLTPTDTQYF.

This clonotype showed up many times. The rearrangement uses TRBV7-2 and TRBJ2-5; D is uncertain. Germline loops: CDR1 SGHTA, CDR2 FQGNSA. There are 14 residues in the CDR3. V gave up 1 base and J gave up 1 base, with 7 bases separating them. The CDR3 bases are TGTGCCAGCAGCTTAGTAAGCTTCCAAGAGACCCAGTACTTC. The encoded protein is CASSLVSFQETQYF.

This clonotype was detected many times. This chain joins TRBV28 and TRBJ2-7, with 12 bases matching TRBD1. Per the germline V gene, CDR1 is MDHEN and CDR2 is SYDVKM. The J segment lost 7 bases and the V segment lost 5 bases, leaving 12 bases of the junction unmatched. The CDR3 is 16 residues long. The CDR3 loop reads CASSPAGTGGAGEQYV. The CDR3 nucleotides are TGTGCCAGCAGTCCCGCCGGGACAGGGGGCGCGGGGGAGCAGTACGTC.

This clonotype has ten or more counts. This sequence joins TRBV20-1 and TRBJ2-1; 11 nucleotides line up with TRBD2. The CDR3 spans 14 residues. J lost 6 bases, V lost 6 bases, and 7 bases had no gene match. From germline, CDR1 is DFQATT and CDR2 SNEGSKA (reference sequence). For the CDR3, the DNA is TGCAGTGCGTATAGCGGGGGGGCCGTCAATGAGCAGTTCTTC. It encodes CSAYSGGAVNEQFF.

This clonotype was recorded many times. The chain has TRBV6-5 and TRBJ2-5, with D perhaps matching TRBD2 (6 bases). The length of the CDR3 is 15 residues. The V gene lost 0 bases and the J gene lost 5 bases, with 13 bases spanning the gap. The germline gives CDR1 MNHEY, CDR2 SVGAGI. The CDR3 sequence is CASSYSRLVRETQYF. The DNA for the CDR3 is TGTGCCAGCAGTTACTCTCGACTAGTACGTGAGACCCAGTACTTC.

This clonotype showed up many times. V and J are TRBV5-4 and TRBJ1-1, with 7 bases identical to TRBD1. The CDR3 is made up of 14 amino acids. CDR1 is SGHNT, CDR2 YYREEE, per germline (reference sequence). Germline trimming cut 4 bases from V and 6 bases from J; bases unmatched to any gene: 9. In nucleotides, the CDR3 is TGTGCCAGCAGCCCAAACAGGGGTGCGGCTGAAGCTTTCTTT. Translation: CASSPNRGAAEAFF.

This clonotype occurred many times. CDR3 residues: CSATAGSGGNYGYTF. CDR3 nucleotide sequence: TGCAGTGCTACTGCGGGCAGTGGGGGGAACTATGGCTACACCTTC. The chain uses TRBV20-1 and TRBJ1-2; D may be TRBD1 (5 bases). Deletions cut 4 bases from V and 2 bases from J, with 17 bases between. Germline CDR1 and CDR2: DFQATT and SNEGSKA (reference sequence). There are 15 residues in the CDR3.

Many counts were recorded for this clonotype. The chain has TRBV18 and TRBJ1-2; 7 bases line up with TRBD1. The CDR3 length is 16 residues. Unmatched junction bases numbered 9, after V lost 0 bases and J lost 5 bases. Per germline, CDR1 KGHSH and CDR2 LQKENI. The CDR3 protein is CASSPPSDRSSYGYTF. CDR3 DNA: TGTGCCAGCTCACCACCTTCGGACAGGTCTTCTTATGGCTACACCTTC.

The sample holds many counts of this clonotype. This chain links TRBV5-1 with TRBJ2-2; D perhaps matches TRBD1 (5 bases). The CDR3 is 15 amino acids. Germline loops: CDR1 SGHRS, CDR2 YFSETQ. V gave up 1 base and J gave up 7 bases, with 14 bases separating them. CDR3 in amino acids: CASSLQQGLGGELFF. For the CDR3, the DNA is TGCGCCAGCAGCTTGCAGCAGGGTTTAGGCGGGGAGCTGTTTTTT.

At least ten counts were recorded for this clonotype. V and J are TRBV5-6 and TRBJ2-2; possibly TRBD1 for D (5 bases). The CDR3 runs to 16 residues. Trimming pared 0 bases from V and 1 base from J, leaving 10 bases between. The germline V gene encodes CDR1 SGHDT and CDR2 YYEEEE. In DNA form, the CDR3 reads TGTGCCAGCAGCTTGGGCCTTACAGGGAACACCGGGGAGCTGTTTTTT. Encoded protein: CASSLGLTGNTGELFF.

This clonotype was counted many times. The chain joins TRBV20-1 to TRBJ1-6; D gene unclear. The CDR3 is 13 amino acids. Trimming pared 7 bases from V and 5 bases from J, leaving 12 bases between. Germline values: CDR1 DFQATT, CDR2 SNEGSKA (reference sequence). In nucleotides, the CDR3 is TGCAGTGTGGCGTCCTGGGATAATTCACCCCTCCACTTT. Its protein product is CSVASWDNSPLHF.

This clonotype was recorded at least ten times. The chain has TRBV12-3 or TRBV12-4 and TRBJ1-2; 7 bases are a match to TRBD1. Germline trimming cut 8 bases from V and 2 bases from J; bases unmatched to any gene: 11. This CDR3 has 15 amino acids. The CDR3 spells CASSFGQDGNYGYTF. CDR3 sequence (DNA): TGTGCCAGCTCTTTTGGACAGGATGGGAACTATGGCTACACCTTC.

This clonotype showed up many times. This sequence joins TRBV20-1 and TRBJ1-1, with a possible D match to TRBD1 (5 bases). The CDR3 consists of 13 residues. Germline V gives CDR1 DFQATT, CDR2 SNEGSKA (reference sequence). Trimming removed 2 bases at V and 5 bases at J, with 12 bases between. The CDR3 sequence is CSARLDTGTEAFF. Written as DNA, the CDR3 is TGCAGTGCTAGATTGGACACGGGGACTGAAGCTTTCTTT.

In this sample, this clonotype turned up many times. The rearrangement links TRBV29-1 to TRBJ2-5; D is unresolved. The CDR3 contains 16 residues. Trimming pared 6 bases from V and 1 base from J, leaving 21 bases between. Germline lookup yields CDR1 SQVTM and CDR2 ANQGSEA. The CDR3 loop reads CSVQKASSALQETQYF. The CDR3 DNA reads as TGCAGCGTCCAAAAGGCGTCCTCCGCGCTCCAAGAGACCCAGTACTTC.

This clonotype was found many times. V is TRBV24-1 and J is TRBJ2-1; 7 bases line up with TRBD2. Germline CDR1 is KGHDR and CDR2 is SFDVKD. There are 17 residues in the CDR3. V shed 2 bases and J 1 base; nucleotides not matched to a gene: 7. This CDR3 is CATSDSAGDGSYNEQFF. CDR3 bases: TGTGCCACCAGTGATTCCGCGGGGGACGGATCCTACAATGAGCAGTTCTTC.

This clonotype was detected many times. The J gene is TRBJ2-2, the V gene TRBV5-1; D gene unclear. The CDR3 runs to 13 residues. Germline values: CDR1 SGHRS, CDR2 YFSETQ. V dropped 2 bases and J dropped 4 bases, with 6 bases sitting between them. The CDR3 here is CASSLRLTGELFF. In nucleotides, the CDR3 is TGCGCCAGCAGCTTACGTCTCACCGGGGAGCTGTTTTTT.

This clonotype has at least ten counts. The germline gene is not matched at one end of the junction; a read error may be the cause. The gene calls are TRBV3-1 and TRBJ1-2; no definite D call. The CDR3 is made up of 16 amino acids. From germline, CDR1 is LGHDT and CDR2 YNNKEL (reference sequence). The CDR3 nucleotides read TGTGCCAGCAACCAAGACGGGGAGGAGGATAACTATGGCTACACCTTC. Its translation: CASNQDGEEDNYGYTF.